The source of this T cell receptor beta chain is a study of human thymus T cells. Study results and caveats: Within thymic and blood repertoires, V and J gene usage appeared to be biased. Related work found strong thymic repertoire overlap between unrelated individuals.

Thymus specimens were resections from corrective heart surgery. The donor group consisted of healthy Finnish infants who were having corrective surgery for congenital heart defects. As concerns this clone: Antigen: not known.

Assay used: immunoSEQ multiplex PCR; TCRdb lists only in-frame clones, some missing. This table holds about 130,000 clones, more than 90% found once. The V and J ends lost 4 bases and 5 bases respectively, with 11 bases between them. The CDR3 runs 14 residues. Germline CDR1 reads LNHDA; CDR2 reads SQIVND (reference sequence). The sample consisted of thymus tissue. The chain has TRBV19 and TRBJ1-4; no definite D call. The sequence was obtained from a boy under two years old with a congenital heart defect but otherwise immunologically healthy. As DNA, the CDR3 is TGTGCCAGTAGTAAGGATAGAAGGAATGAAAAACTGTTTTTT. It specifies CASSKDRRNEKLFF. Full variable domain (outside the CDR3, taken from reference TRBV19 and TRBJ1-4): DGGITQSPKYLFRKEGQNVTLSCEQNLNHDAMYWYRQDPGQGLRLIYYSQIVNDFQKGDIAEGYSVSREKKESFPLTVTSAQKNPTAFYLCASSKDRRNEKLFFGSGTQLSVL.